This T cell receptor beta chain derives from a study of control samples from healthy donors and cancer patients. There are 11 residues in the CDR3. Germline V CDR1 and CDR2: PRHDT, FYEKMQ (reference sequence). Trimming shortened V by 1 base and J by 7 bases, and 4 bases separated the two germline ends. The protocol was immunoSEQ multiplex PCR, while the TCRdb copy is restricted to in-frame clones and leaves out a portion. Here the sample spans approximately 110,000 clones, roughly 91% being singletons. V is TRBV13 and J is TRBJ1-2; no definite D call. The sequenced sample was blood. The origin of this receptor is a woman aged 50 to 60 in good health. The CDR3 sequence: CASSLVGGYTF. CDR3 DNA: TGTGCCAGCAGCTTAGTGGGTGGCTACACCTTC.